Listed here are 29 T cell receptor beta chains from one sample, sequenced in a study of metastatic and nonmetastatic thyroid tumors. Not a single patient had been given any form of treatment at any point before undergoing thyroid surgery. TCRdb re-clonotyped the PCR reads via MiXCR. This sample has 30,000 to 35,000 clones, with around 20% found just once. Sequencing was carried out using blood. These receptors originate from a female donor with papillary thyroid cancer or a benign thyroid nodule (not recorded which). Some clones in this sample may be carry-over from other donors' samples.

This clone was recorded many times. The chain is built from TRBV6-1 and TRBJ2-2; 7 bases match TRBD1. The V and J ends lost 6 bases and 6 bases, in that order; junction bases with no gene match: 7. This CDR3 contains 14 residues. Germline CDR1 is MNHNS and CDR2 is SASEGT. CDR3 DNA sequence: TGTGCCAGCAGGCTAGGGGGCGGCCCCGGGGAGCTGTTTTTT. This encodes CASRLGGGPGELFF.

This clone was seen repeatedly, ten times or more. The gene calls are TRBV6-1 and TRBJ2-1; 15 bases align to TRBD2. The V and J ends lost 5 bases and 7 bases, in that order; junction bases with no gene match: 6. This CDR3 has 16 residues. Germline V gives CDR1 MNHNS, CDR2 SASEGT. The CDR3 is CASSPRTSGRGNEQFF. The CDR3 DNA sequence: TGTGCCAGCAGTCCTCGGACTAGCGGGAGGGGAAATGAGCAGTTCTTC.

This clone was found many times. This chain joins TRBV6-5 and TRBJ2-3; 14 bases are shared with TRBD2. This CDR3 has 17 residues. Germline V gives CDR1 MNHEY, CDR2 SVGAGI. V lost 0 bases, J lost 7 bases, and 6 bases stayed unmatched. DNA of the CDR3: TGTGCCAGCAGTTACTCTGCGACTAGCGGGGGGGCGTATACGCAGTATTTT. Its protein product is CASSYSATSGGAYTQYF.

The chain couples TRBV6-5 to TRBJ2-7; no firm D call. The CDR3 extends over 13 amino acids. The V and J ends lost 3 bases and 4 bases respectively, with 10 bases between them. Germline V gene sequence: CDR1 MNHEY, CDR2 SVGAGI. CDR3 sequence: CASSYSDSYEQYF. In nucleotides, the CDR3 is TGTGCCAGCAGTTATAGTGATTCTTACGAGCAGTACTTC.

About this clone itself: A much larger clone sits a single nucleotide away, making a read error possible. Because the CDR3 is missing its conserved closing phenylalanine or tryptophan, this is likely a read error. The chain carries TRBV7-9 and TRBJ2-3; D is unclear. CDR1 is SEHNR and CDR2 is FQNEAQ in the germline V gene (reference sequence). The CDR3 has 14 amino acids. V lost 6 bases and J lost 2, with 12 bases in between. CDR3 protein: CASSTVIDTDTQYL. CDR3 in DNA: TGTGCCAGCAGTACTGTGATAGACACAGATACGCAGTATCTT.

This clone was detected many times. CDR3 residues: CSATGTSGETQYF. The CDR3 DNA sequence: TGCAGTGCTACCGGGACTAGCGGAGAGACCCAGTACTTC. The V call is TRBV20-1, the J call TRBJ2-5, with 11 bases fitting TRBD2. Germline assignment: CDR1 DFQATT and CDR2 SNEGSKA (reference sequence). The CDR3 runs to 13 residues. The trim removed 4 bases at V and 4 bases at J, leaving 2 bases unmatched.

This clone was counted at least ten times. CDR3 amino acids: CAISGSVADTQYF. CDR3 bases: TGTGCCATCAGTGGGAGTGTTGCAGATACGCAGTATTTT. The chain is built from TRBV10-3 and TRBJ2-3; the D is unclear. This CDR3 has 13 residues. Germline V gives CDR1 ENHRY, CDR2 SYGVKD. Trimming removed 4 bases at V and 4 bases at J, with 9 bases between.

The chain employs TRBV7-9 and TRBJ2-7; D uncertain. The V end lost 2 bases, the J end lost 0 bases, and 5 bases lay between the germline ends. Germline V gene sequence: CDR1 SEHNR, CDR2 FQNEAQ (reference sequence). There are 13 residues in the CDR3. The CDR3 loop is CASSLMSSYEQYF. CDR3 DNA: TGTGCCAGCAGCTTAATGAGCTCCTACGAGCAGTACTTC.

This clone showed up many times. V usage is TRBV20-1 and J usage is TRBJ2-1, with TRBD2 matching over 9 bases. CDR1 is DFQATT, CDR2 SNEGSKA, per germline (reference sequence). This CDR3 region has 14 residues. J gave up 8 bases and V 3 bases, and 8 bases lay outside the gene matches. CDR3 sequence reads: CSARGTSTTDEQFF. Written as DNA, the CDR3 is TGCAGTGCTAGGGGGACTAGCACTACAGATGAGCAGTTCTTC.

This clone ranks as medium-sized. This chain joins TRBV6-1 and TRBJ2-5; D could derive from TRBD1 or TRBD2 (5 bases each). Germline V CDR1 and CDR2: MNHNS, SASEGT. The CDR3 length is 13 residues. V was trimmed by 5 bases and J by 8 bases, leaving 15 bases between them. In DNA form, the CDR3 reads TGTGCCAGCAGTTCCGGGACCGGTCGTACCCAGTACTTC. This encodes CASSSGTGRTQYF.

This clone has ten or more counts. V and J are TRBV5-1 and TRBJ2-2; D call uncertain. V lost 1 base to trimming and J lost 1 base, with 2 bases between them. CDR1 and CDR2 (germline): SGHRS, YFSETQ. The CDR3 loop spans 13 amino acids. CDR3 loop: CASSLQNTGELFF. For the CDR3, the DNA is TGCGCCAGCAGCTTGCAGAACACCGGGGAGCTGTTTTTT.

Ten or more counts support this clone. This chain uses TRBV6-1 with TRBJ1-5; D perhaps matches TRBD1 (6 bases). The V end lost 7 bases, the J end lost 10 bases, and 14 bases lay between the germline ends. Germline V gene data show CDR1 as MNHNS and CDR2 as SASEGT. There are 12 residues in the CDR3. The CDR3 DNA reads TGTGCCAGCAAGGTAGGGGGGGTACCCCAGCATTTT. It specifies CASKVGGVPQHF.

The chain carries TRBV6-1 and TRBJ2-6, with D possibly TRBD2 on 6 matching bases. Trimming took off 7 bases at V and 0 bases at J, with 7 bases between the two ends. This CDR3 is 14 amino acids long. Germline V gives CDR1 MNHNS, CDR2 SASEGT. The CDR3 is CASTGSSGANVLTF. DNA of the CDR3: TGTGCCAGCACCGGGAGCTCTGGGGCCAACGTCCTGACTTTC.

In this sample, this clone turned up many times. V is TRBV29-1 and J is TRBJ2-1; 9 bases map to TRBD2. The length of the CDR3 is 15 residues. V shed 4 bases, J shed 7 bases, and the junction held 11 bases outside the gene matches. Germline V gene sequence: CDR1 SQVTM, CDR2 ANQGSEA. CDR3 loop: CSVVPLAGMVNEQFF. The CDR3 nucleotides read TGCAGCGTTGTCCCCCTAGCGGGAATGGTGAATGAGCAGTTCTTC.

This clone came up a few times. The rearrangement joins TRBV6-1 to TRBJ2-7; 7 bases agree with TRBD1. The CDR3 is 12 residues long. The J segment lost 7 bases and the V segment lost 7 bases, leaving 7 bases of the junction unmatched. CDR1 MNHNS and CDR2 SASEGT come from the germline V gene. In DNA, the CDR3 is TGTGCCAGCACACAGGGGCCGGGGGAGCAGTACTTC. Its protein product is CASTQGPGEQYF.

The rearrangement uses TRBV15 and TRBJ2-1; D is perhaps TRBD2 (5 bases). From germline, CDR1 is LNHNV and CDR2 YYDKDF (reference sequence). Trimming removed 0 bases from V and 3 bases from J, with 12 bases in between. This CDR3 comprises 16 residues. The CDR3 DNA reads TGTGCCACCAGCAGAGAAGCAATGGGGAGCTACAATGAGCAGTTCTTC. Protein product: CATSREAMGSYNEQFF.

At least ten counts were recorded for this clone. The chain couples TRBV28 to TRBJ1-1, with unresolved D. Germline V gene sequence: CDR1 MDHEN, CDR2 SYDVKM. V lost 3 bases and J lost 1, with 6 bases in between. This CDR3 is built from 13 residues. The CDR3 reads CASSFGGNTEAFF. Written as DNA, the CDR3 is TGTGCCAGCAGTTTTGGAGGGAACACTGAAGCTTTCTTT.

This clone was counted only a few times. The chain combines TRBV14 with TRBJ2-1, with 7 positions matching TRBD1. V dropped 3 bases and J dropped 6; count of bases not matched to a gene: 2. The CDR3 contains 13 residues. CDR1 is SGHDN and CDR2 is FVKESK in the germline V gene. The CDR3 coding sequence is TGTGCCAGCAGCCAGGGACAGATCAATGAGCAGTTCTTC. Protein: CASSQGQINEQFF.

This clone was found a few times. The CDR3 sequence is CASSSGTLKYEQYF. The CDR3, as DNA: TGTGCCAGCAGTTCCGGGACACTAAAATACGAGCAGTACTTC. This chain connects TRBV12-3 or TRBV12-4 to TRBJ2-7, with D tentatively TRBD1 (6 bases). Trimming took off 4 bases at V and 4 bases at J, with 14 bases between the two ends. The CDR3 has 14 residues.

This clone was recorded many times. The chain couples TRBV6-1 to TRBJ2-1; D possibly corresponds to TRBD1 (5 bases). Looked up from germline, CDR1 is MNHNS and CDR2 is SASEGT. This CDR3 region has 15 residues. V dropped 6 bases and J dropped 10 bases, with 22 bases sitting between them. The CDR3 is CASSPDSSPHREQFF. The CDR3 nucleotides read TGTGCCAGCAGCCCTGACAGTAGTCCCCACAGGGAGCAGTTCTTC.

In this sample, this clone turned up many times. V and J are TRBV5-4 and TRBJ1-6, with D unclear. CDR3 length: 12 residues. V lost 4 bases and J lost 5, with 4 bases in between. The germline V gene encodes CDR1 SGHNT and CDR2 YYREEE (reference sequence). The CDR3 sequence is CASSPNNSPLHF. The CDR3 nucleotides are TGTGCCAGCAGCCCCAATAATTCACCCCTCCACTTT.

Sample share makes this clone medium-sized. The chain links TRBV7-8 to TRBJ1-6; D remains unclear. The V end was cut by 3 bases, the J end by 0 bases, with 12 bases between. CDR3 length: 17 residues. CDR1 is SGHVS and CDR2 is FQNEAQ in the germline V gene. Here the CDR3 reads CASSFSGGNSYNSPLHF. In nucleotides, the CDR3 is TGTGCCAGCAGCTTTTCGGGCGGGAACTCCTATAATTCACCCCTCCACTTT.

The rearrangement joins TRBV9 to TRBJ1-2, with a possible D match to TRBD1 (5 bases). Germline assignment: CDR1 SGDLS and CDR2 YYNGEE. Between the trimmed V and J ends, which lost 4 bases and 11 bases, there was a span of 12 bases. This CDR3 region has 11 residues. The CDR3 bases are TGTGCCAGCAGCCCGTCTAGGGGATACACCTTC. It codes for CASSPSRGYTF. The entire variable domain, with the rest obtained from reference TRBV9 and TRBJ1-2, is as follows: DSGVTQTPKHLITATGQRVTLRCSPRSGDLSVYWYQQSLDQGLQFLIQYYNGEERAKGNILERFSAQQFPDLHSELNLSSLELGDSALYFCASSPSRGYTFGSGTRLTVV.

This clone was recorded many times. J is TRBJ2-1 and V is TRBV10-1, with TRBD2 matching 8 bases. This CDR3 comprises 16 residues. Per the germline V gene, CDR1 is WNHNN and CDR2 is SYGVQD (reference sequence). J lost 0 bases, V lost 5 bases, and 6 bases had no gene match. For the CDR3, the DNA is TGCGCCAGCAGTCCCGGGGGGGGCGGCTCCTACAATGAGCAGTTCTTC. Translation: CASSPGGGGSYNEQFF.

In its sample, this clone ranks as medium-sized (0.01 to 0.1%). The rearrangement uses TRBV11-3 and TRBJ1-6; D gene uncertain. Deletions cut 2 bases from V and 7 bases from J, with 12 bases between. The length of the CDR3 is 15 residues. CDR1 and CDR2 (germline): SGHNT, YENEEA. Written as DNA, the CDR3 is TGTGCCAGCAGCTTACAACCAGGTGGGAATTCACCCCTCCACTTT. Translation: CASSLQPGGNSPLHF.

Many counts were recorded for this clone. The chain is built from TRBV28 and TRBJ1-4; D not resolved. Germline V gene lookup returns CDR1 MDHEN and CDR2 SYDVKM. The CDR3 covers 17 residues. The V end was cut by 1 base, the J end by 0 bases, with 12 bases between. The CDR3 bases are TGTGCCAGCAGTTTATTATCAGACGGTGCAACTAATGAAAAACTGTTTTTT. Residues: CASSLLSDGATNEKLFF.

This clone was counted at least ten times. Other DNA sequences in this specimen translate into the identical CDR3. This chain connects TRBV12-3 or TRBV12-4 to TRBJ2-5; 14 bases are a match to TRBD2. This CDR3 spans 15 amino acids. V lost 7 bases to trimming and J lost 5 bases; unmatched junction nucleotides: 6. The CDR3 sequence: CASTKTSGGGETQYF. CDR3 in DNA: TGTGCCAGCACCAAGACTAGCGGGGGGGGGGAGACCCAGTACTTC.

This clone was seen only a few times. The chain carries TRBV28 and TRBJ2-2; TRBD2 is a possible D gene (6 bases). The V and J ends lost 1 base and 4 bases respectively, with 10 bases between them. Germline CDR1 reads MDHEN; CDR2 reads SYDVKM. CDR3 length: 15 residues. The CDR3 loop reads CASSLFGSGTGELFF. CDR3 nucleotide sequence: TGTGCCAGCAGTTTATTCGGGAGTGGCACCGGGGAGCTGTTTTTT.

The CDR3 region is CASSDPPSGMSYNEQFF. The CDR3 DNA sequence: TGTGCCAGTAGTGATCCTCCGAGCGGGATGTCCTACAATGAGCAGTTCTTC. This chain connects TRBV19 to TRBJ2-1, with TRBD2 identical over 7 bases. V shed 5 bases, J shed 1 base, and the junction held 11 bases outside the gene matches. The V gene's germline CDR1 is LNHDA and CDR2 SQIVND (reference sequence). The CDR3 extends over 17 amino acids.